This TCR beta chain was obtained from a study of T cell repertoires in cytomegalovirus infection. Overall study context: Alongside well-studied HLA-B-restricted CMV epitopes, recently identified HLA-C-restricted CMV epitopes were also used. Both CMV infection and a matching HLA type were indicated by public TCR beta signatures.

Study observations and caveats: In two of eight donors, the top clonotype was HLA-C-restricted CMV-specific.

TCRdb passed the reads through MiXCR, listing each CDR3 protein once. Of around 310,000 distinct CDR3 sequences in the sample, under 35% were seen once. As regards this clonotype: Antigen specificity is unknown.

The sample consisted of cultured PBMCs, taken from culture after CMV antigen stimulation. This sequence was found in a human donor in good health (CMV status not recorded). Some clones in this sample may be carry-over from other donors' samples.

CDR3 coding DNA: TGTGCCAGCAGTTACAAACCATTCCTGGGACAGGGGGCCGGATCCTACGAGCAGTACTTC. Amino acid sequence: CASSYKPFLGQGAGSYEQYF. This chain connects TRBV12-3 or TRBV12-4 to TRBJ2-7; 12 nucleotides agree with TRBD1. The CDR3 spans 20 residues. With V trimmed by 4 bases and J by 1 base, 17 bases remained unmatched.